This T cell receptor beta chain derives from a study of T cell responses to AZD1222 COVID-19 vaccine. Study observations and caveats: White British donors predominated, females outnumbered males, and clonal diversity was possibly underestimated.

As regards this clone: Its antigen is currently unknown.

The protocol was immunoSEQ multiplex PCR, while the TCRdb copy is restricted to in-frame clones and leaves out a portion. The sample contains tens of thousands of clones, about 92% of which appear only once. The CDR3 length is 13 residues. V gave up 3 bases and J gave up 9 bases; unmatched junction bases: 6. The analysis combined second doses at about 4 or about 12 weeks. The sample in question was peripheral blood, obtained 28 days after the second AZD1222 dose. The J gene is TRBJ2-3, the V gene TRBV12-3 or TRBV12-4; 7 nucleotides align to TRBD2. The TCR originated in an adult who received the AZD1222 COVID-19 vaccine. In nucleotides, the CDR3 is TGTGCCAGCAGTTTGAGACTAGCAGTCACGCAGTATTTT. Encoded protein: CASSLRLAVTQYF.